Listed below are T cell receptor beta chains from one sample, sequenced in a study of Graves' ophthalmopathy and Graves' hyperthyroidism. TCRdb redid the calling of the multiplex PCR reads with MiXCR, one entry per CDR3 protein. The sample lists around 600,000 distinct CDR3 sequences; over 40% were seen once. The specimen was peripheral blood. All receptors derive from an adult man with Graves' ophthalmopathy. The CDR3 runs from the conserved cysteine through the conserved F or W. Some rows have no size entry. The others give once, few or many, or a class for an expanded clone.

v_gene,len,abundance,j_gene,CDR3aa
TRBV10-3,13,many,TRBJ1-6,CASSEAPGSPLHF
TRBV29-1,14,.,TRBJ2-2,CSVGGSGVTGELFF
TRBV7-9,13,many,TRBJ2-7,CASSPRAEHEQYF
TRBV15,15,.,TRBJ1-5,CATSSLSQPNQPQHF
TRBV20-1,13,.,TRBJ2-2,CSARPLTTGELFF
TRBV7-9,17,.,TRBJ1-1,CASSQAPVGKADTEAFF
TRBV7-8,15,once,TRBJ2-5,CASSLGGGEQETQYF
TRBV5-5,14,.,TRBJ1-1,CASSFLSTRTEAFF
TRBV7-6,14,many,TRBJ1-6,CASSLERGASPLHF
TRBV5-1,18,.,TRBJ2-2,CASSLLRAGGPNTGELFF
TRBV10-3,16,.,TRBJ1-2,CASSYSKGGTNYGHTF
TRBV29-1,15,.,TRBJ2-7,CSVEDSVSGSDEQYF
TRBV24-1,18,many,TRBJ1-4,CATSDSAGTGSGGEKLFF
TRBV7-9,16,many,TRBJ2-2,CASSLGGGANTGELFF
TRBV7-8,16,many,TRBJ2-7,CASTPPYGSPQYEQYF
TRBV2,14,many,TRBJ2-7,CASSTGETIYEQYF
TRBV7-2,12,many,TRBJ2-5,CASSFVPETQYF
TRBV25-1,13,few,TRBJ1-1,CAWDRGLDTEAFF
TRBV9,18,few,TRBJ1-6,CASSANRDRGLYNSPLHF
TRBV20-1,11,many,TRBJ2-7,CSARDPYEQYF
TRBV2,17,.,TRBJ2-1,CAISESRLAGVRNEQFF
TRBV11-2,14,.,TRBJ2-5,CASSSSTRRETQYF
TRBV7-8,13,.,TRBJ2-7,CASSPGRGDEQYF
TRBV7-3,17,.,TRBJ1-6,CASSHGGRGTSNSPLHF
TRBV7-9,15,few,TRBJ2-5,CASSSYPGVGETQYF
TRBV7-8,15,.,TRBJ1-6,CASSRQGAASSPLHF
TRBV27,16,.,TRBJ1-2,CASSLVVRGPHYGYTF
TRBV10-3,11,.,TRBJ1-5,CARRGGQPQHF
TRBV29-1,14,once,TRBJ2-6,CSALGFGRANVLTF
TRBV29-1,14,.,TRBJ1-3,CSAPGQGGGNTIYF
TRBV6-2/TRBV6-3,13,.,TRBJ2-2,CASSGLITGELFF
TRBV4-1,17,.,TRBJ2-7,CASSLGQGPLLPYEQYF
TRBV6-5,16,.,TRBJ2-5,CASSQTGGEYQETQYF
TRBV25-1,14,few,TRBJ2-1,CASSADTLYNEQFF
TRBV20-1,14,many,TRBJ2-5,CSAAKTSGKETQYF